A selection of T cell receptor beta chains follows, all from one sample in a study of T cell responses to AZD1222 COVID-19 vaccine. The repertoire was sequenced with immunoSEQ multiplex PCR; TCRdb's copy has only in-frame clones and lacks some. The data hold about 39,000 clones, with 88% observed a single time. This specimen was peripheral blood, taken 28 days after the second dose of the MenACWY control vaccine. The receptors were sampled from an adult who received the MenACWY meningococcal vaccine as a control. CDR3s include the opening cysteine and the closing phenylalanine or tryptophan. The D gene is left open where the match is weak. Clone size appears in some rows only: once, few, many, or a class for an expanded clone.

. | TRBD1 | TRBJ1-1 | TRBV5-1 | CASSLTGRGQDTEAFF | TGCGCCAGCAGCTTGACTGGCAGGGGGCAGGACACTGAAGCTTTCTTT
. | TRBD2 | TRBJ2-1 | TRBV27 | CASSTPGLAGNEQFF | TGTGCCAGCAGTACGCCGGGACTAGCGGGAAATGAGCAGTTCTTC
. | . | TRBJ1-2 | TRBV4-1 | CASSQAETGNYGYTF | TGCGCCAGCAGCCAAGCCGAAACAGGGAACTATGGCTACACCTTC
. | . | TRBJ1-4 | TRBV7-9 | CASSPAGGQDEKLFF | TGTGCCAGCAGCCCCGCTGGGGGCCAGGACGAAAAACTGTTTTTT
once | . | TRBJ1-4 | TRBV27 | CASSLGRVGEKLFF | TGTGCCAGCAGTTTAGGCAGGGTGGGCGAAAAACTGTTTTTT
. | . | TRBJ1-6 | TRBV19 | CASSMSQGNSPLHF | TGTGCCAGTAGTATGAGTCAGGGGAATTCACCCCTCCACTTT
. | . | TRBJ1-4 | TRBV19 | CASNMDSRTNEKLFF | TGTGCCAGTAATATGGATTCGAGAACTAATGAAAAACTGTTTTTT
. | TRBD2 | TRBJ2-1 | TRBV28 | CASSSIRLAGGPIEQFF | TGTGCCAGCAGCTCCATCCGCCTAGCGGGAGGGCCTATTGAGCAGTTCTTC
. | TRBD1 | TRBJ1-1 | TRBV6-5 | CASSTGGGTEAFF | TGTGCCAGCAGTACAGGGGGCGGAACTGAAGCTTTCTTT
. | TRBD1 | TRBJ2-1 | TRBV11-2 | CASSFRDRGYVHEQFF | TGTGCCAGCAGCTTCCGGGACAGGGGTTATGTGCATGAGCAGTTCTTC
. | . | TRBJ2-7 | TRBV20-1 | CSGGISYEQYF | TGCAGTGGGGGCATTAGCTACGAGCAGTACTTC
. | . | TRBJ1-2 | TRBV11-2 | CASSFSYGNYGYTF | TGTGCCAGCAGCTTTTCGTACGGGAACTATGGCTACACCTTC
. | . | TRBJ2-7 | TRBV5-1 | CASSLVGSYEQYF | TGCGCCAGCAGCTTGGTGGGGTCCTACGAGCAGTACTTC
. | . | TRBJ1-3 | TRBV6-4 | CASSDSGGNTIYF | TGTGCCAGCAGTGACTCGGGGGGAAACACCATATATTTT
. | . | TRBJ1-6 | TRBV27 | CASSFQPGWLYNSPLHF | TGTGCCAGCAGTTTCCAACCGGGATGGCTGTATAATTCACCCCTCCACTTT
. | TRBD2 | TRBJ2-1 | TRBV5-6 | CASSLPGLAGGSYNEQFF | TGTGCCAGCAGCCTGCCGGGACTAGCGGGAGGGTCTTACAATGAGCAGTTCTTC
. | . | TRBJ2-6 | TRBV18 | CASSSAKRVAGANVLTF | TGTGCCAGCTCATCGGCTAAGAGGGTAGCCGGGGCCAACGTCCTGACTTTC
. | TRBD2 | TRBJ2-5 | TRBV7-3 | CASSLDASGGYATQYF | TGTGCCAGCAGCTTAGATGCTAGCGGGGGATACGCGACCCAGTACTTC
. | . | TRBJ2-2 | TRBV9 | CASRGTAGELFF | TGTGCCAGCAGAGGGACCGCCGGGGAGCTGTTTTTT
. | . | TRBJ1-4 | TRBV6-2/TRBV6-3 | CASSYSPGQTKLFF | TGTGCCAGCAGTTACTCCCCCGGACAGACAAAACTGTTTTTT
. | . | TRBJ2-1 | TRBV4-1 | CASSHRGRGNEQFF | TGCGCCAGCAGCCACCGGGGACGCGGCAATGAGCAGTTCTTC
once | TRBD2 | TRBJ2-7 | TRBV9 | CASSPHLSREGNEQYF | TGTGCCAGCAGCCCACATCTCTCGCGGGAGGGAAACGAGCAGTACTTC
. | . | TRBJ1-5 | TRBV28 | CASSFRGGQPQHF | TGTGCCAGCAGTTTCAGGGGTGGGCAGCCCCAGCATTTT
. | . | TRBJ1-1 | TRBV30 | CAWSGPQWGAEAFF | TGTGCCTGGAGTGGCCCACAATGGGGCGCTGAAGCTTTCTTT
. | . | TRBJ2-7 | TRBV28 | CASSRAPAHEQYF | TGTGCCAGCAGCCGCGCCCCTGCCCACGAGCAGTACTTC
. | . | TRBJ2-3 | TRBV27 | CASWGRTDTQYF | TGTGCCAGCTGGGGGCGGACAGATACGCAGTATTTT
. | . | TRBJ1-5 | TRBV4-1 | CASSQRQSQPQHF | TGCGCCAGCAGCCAGCGGCAGAGTCAGCCCCAGCATTTT
. | TRBD2 | TRBJ2-5 | TRBV27 | CASSLSIGGGYAETQYF | TGTGCCAGCAGTTTATCGATCGGGGGAGGGTACGCAGAGACCCAGTACTTC
. | . | TRBJ1-1 | TRBV5-1 | CASSLLQGATEAFF | TGCGCCAGCAGCTTGTTACAAGGGGCCACTGAAGCTTTCTTT
few | TRBD1 | TRBJ1-2 | TRBV28 | CASRGQGGYTF | TGTGCCAGCAGAGGACAGGGTGGGTACACCTTC
. | . | TRBJ2-7 | TRBV7-9 | CASSLEVGEQYF | TGTGCCAGCAGCTTAGAGGTGGGCGAGCAGTACTTC
once | . | TRBJ2-7 | TRBV11-2 | CASSLPAAYEQYF | TGTGCCAGCAGCTTGCCCGCGGCCTACGAGCAGTACTTC
. | . | TRBJ2-1 | TRBV24-1 | CATSEGPYNEQFF | TGTGCCACCAGTGAGGGGCCGTACAATGAGCAGTTCTTC
once | . | TRBJ2-2 | TRBV2 | CASSDRLGGELFF | TGTGCCAGCAGTGATCGCCTTGGCGGGGAGCTGTTTTTT
. | . | TRBJ1-5 | TRBV19 | CASSLLLKFSNQPQHF | TGTGCCAGTAGTCTCCTCCTAAAGTTTAGCAATCAGCCCCAGCATTTT
once | . | TRBJ2-7 | TRBV28 | CASSTRGPAGDEQYF | TGTGCCAGCAGTACGCGCGGGCCTGCTGGGGACGAGCAGTACTTC
. | TRBD2 | TRBJ2-1 | TRBV19 | CASTPRGSNEQFF | TGTGCCAGTACCCCACGCGGGAGTAATGAGCAGTTCTTC
. | . | TRBJ2-7 | TRBV24-1 | CATSDPPSGGLGYEQYF | TGTGCCACCAGTGATCCCCCTTCGGGCGGCTTGGGCTACGAGCAGTACTTC
. | . | TRBJ1-3 | TRBV20-1 | CSRVFGNTIYF | TGCAGCAGGGTTTTTGGAAACACCATATATTTT
once | . | TRBJ1-1 | TRBV30 | CAWRYDGNTEAFF | TGTGCCTGGAGATACGACGGAAACACTGAAGCTTTCTTT
. | . | TRBJ1-5 | TRBV2 | CASREQENSNQPQHF | TGTGCCAGCAGGGAACAGGAGAATAGCAATCAGCCCCAGCATTTT